A single sample gave rise to the 13 T cell receptor beta chains below, sequenced in a study of cytomegalovirus exposure and HLA in healthy donors. Both 60 Vbeta primers and 13 Jbeta primers went into the PCR. Method: immunoSEQ multiplex PCR; TCRdb's copy keeps in-frame clones and lacks some. The sample has 250,000 or so clones; more than 75% are singletons. Sequencing was carried out using PBMCs. The receptors shown here come from a human donor in good health.

This clone was seen only a few times. V gene TRBV13 combines with J gene TRBJ1-3; no clear D gene. This CDR3 is 12 amino acids long. Germline V gene lookup returns CDR1 PRHDT and CDR2 FYEKMQ (reference sequence). Deletions cut 5 bases from V and 0 bases from J, with 2 bases between. In nucleotides, the CDR3 is TGTGCCAGCAGCCACTCTGGAAACACCATATATTTT. Its protein product is CASSHSGNTIYF.

The chain links TRBV7-9 to TRBJ1-2; no clear D. Per germline, CDR1 SEHNR and CDR2 FQNEAQ (reference sequence). Trimming cost V 5 bases and J 2 bases, with 18 bases left between them. This CDR3 has 16 residues. The CDR3 DNA is TGTGCCAGCAGCCCATGGCGAAGCGGCTCGAACTATGGCTACACCTTC. Protein: CASSPWRSGSNYGYTF.

The chain is built from TRBV18 and TRBJ2-2; D unclear. The CDR3 extends over 16 amino acids. The V gene lost 3 bases and the J gene lost 4 bases, with 15 bases spanning the gap. The germline gives CDR1 KGHSH, CDR2 LQKENI. CDR3 sequence (DNA): TGTGCCAGCTCACCTAGCCTCATCCAGACCACCGGGGAGCTGTTTTTT. It codes for CASSPSLIQTTGELFF.

The chain uses TRBV27 and TRBJ1-6; possibly TRBD1 for D (6 bases). Germline values: CDR1 MNHEY, CDR2 SMNVEV (reference sequence). Deletions cut 5 bases from V and 11 bases from J, with 16 bases between. This CDR3 has 14 amino acids. The CDR3 reads CASSRTGLGTPLHF. CDR3 DNA sequence: TGTGCCAGCAGTCGCACAGGGCTTGGGACACCCCTCCACTTT.

This clone was detected once. The chain has TRBV7-3 and TRBJ2-3; no clear D gene. Germline V gene data show CDR1 as SGHTA and CDR2 as FQGTGA. V was clipped by 1 base and J by 4 bases, with 9 bases between them. The CDR3 has 14 amino acids. The CDR3 sequence is CASSLMGRADTQYF. CDR3 sequence (DNA): TGTGCCAGCAGCTTAATGGGTCGGGCAGATACGCAGTATTTT.

This chain links TRBV5-4 with TRBJ1-2, with D possibly being TRBD1 (5 bases). Germline-derived CDR1 and CDR2 are SGHNT and YYREEE (reference sequence). This CDR3 comprises 15 residues. The V gene lost 3 bases and the J gene lost 0 bases, with 12 bases spanning the gap. The CDR3 DNA follows: TGTGCCAGCAGCTCCGGGGGGAAAGCTAACTATGGCTACACCTTC. Amino acid sequence: CASSSGGKANYGYTF.

This clone showed up just a few times. This sequence joins TRBV5-4 and TRBJ2-3; TRBD2 agrees at 8 bases. The germline V gene has CDR1 SGHNT and CDR2 YYREEE (reference sequence). V dropped 0 bases and J dropped 5; count of bases not matched to a gene: 5. The CDR3 consists of 15 residues. As DNA, the CDR3 is TGTGCCAGCAGCTTGGTAGCGCTAGCGGGAGATACGCAGTATTTT. It codes for CASSLVALAGDTQYF.

This chain connects TRBV18 to TRBJ2-1, with TRBD2 matching 13 bases. Per the germline V gene, CDR1 is KGHSH and CDR2 is LQKENI. The CDR3 has 17 amino acids. V shed 0 bases, J shed 5 bases, and the junction held 4 bases outside the gene matches. The CDR3 sequence is CASSPPGTSGRDNEQFF. The CDR3 DNA is TGTGCCAGCTCACCACCCGGAACTAGCGGGAGGGACAATGAGCAGTTCTTC.

The chain recombines TRBV6-5 with TRBJ2-1, with D possibly matching TRBD1 (6 bases). This CDR3 has 16 residues. With 2 bases removed from V and 5 bases from J, the gap between germline ends came to 16 bases. The germline V gene encodes CDR1 MNHEY and CDR2 SVGAGI. CDR3 sequence reads: CASSYEQGDGNNEQFF. CDR3 nucleotide sequence: TGTGCCAGCAGTTACGAACAGGGAGACGGTAACAATGAGCAGTTCTTC.

This chain connects TRBV7-9 to TRBJ2-7, with 10 bases that match TRBD1. Germline loops: CDR1 SEHNR, CDR2 FQNEAQ (reference sequence). V dropped 7 bases and J dropped 3; count of bases not matched to a gene: 3. This CDR3 region has 13 residues. The chain's CDR3 is CASTGDRGYEQYF. CDR3 DNA: TGTGCCAGCACCGGGGACAGGGGCTACGAGCAGTACTTC.

The V call is TRBV7-6, the J call TRBJ2-7; D is undetermined. CDR3 size: 14 residues. Germline CDR1 reads SGHVS; CDR2 reads FNYEAQ. V was cut by 5 bases and J by 2 bases, with 13 bases left in between. This CDR3 reads CASSQELSTYEQYF. The DNA for the CDR3 is TGTGCCAGCAGCCAAGAACTGTCAACCTACGAGCAGTACTTC.

This clone was picked up one time. V is TRBV6-5 and J is TRBJ1-1, with D perhaps TRBD1 (5 bases). CDR1 is MNHEY and CDR2 is SVGAGI in the germline V gene. The V gene lost 3 bases and the J gene lost 0 bases, with 11 bases spanning the gap. There are 15 residues in the CDR3. Here the CDR3 DNA reads TGTGCCAGCAGTTATGGGGCTTGGATGAACACTGAAGCTTTCTTT. Its translation: CASSYGAWMNTEAFF.

V usage is TRBV4-3 and J usage is TRBJ2-1, with 16 bases identical to TRBD2. Per germline, CDR1 LGHNA and CDR2 YSLEER. J was trimmed by 9 bases and V by 4 bases; bases with no gene match: 3. CDR3 length: 15 amino acids. The CDR3 loop is CASSLGTSGRGEQFF. The CDR3 coding sequence is TGCGCCAGCAGCCTTGGGACTAGCGGGAGGGGTGAGCAGTTCTTC.